The source of this T cell receptor (beta chain) is a study of Tregs in tolerant kidney transplant recipients. General study results and limits: Donor-specific Treg expansion exceeded global Treg expansion in tolerant patients, suggesting antigen drive. No direct test of biological reproducibility was done here. Expanding Tregs on activated donor B cells appeared to best identify donor-specific TCRbeta clones.

Related graft donors supplied nonmyeloablative bone marrow transplants, and mixed chimerism was transient. Thawed PBMCs were FACS-sorted into unstimulated CD4+CD25+CD127- regulatory T cells, CD4+CD25- non-regulatory cells, CD4 and CD8 cells. Trimming removed 2 bases at V and 6 bases at J, with 25 bases between. From germline, CDR1 is SGHAT and CDR2 FQDESV (reference sequence). There are 19 residues in the CDR3. The assay was immunoSEQ multiplex PCR, and TCRdb's table has in-frame clones only and misses some. The repertoire holds tens of thousands of clones, roughly nine tenths seen once, with roughly 1.6% in the top ten. As concerns this clone: Its target is not known.

This chain joins TRBV11-1 and TRBJ2-2; maybe TRBD2 (5 bases). This receptor was obtained from a human patient who received a combined kidney and bone marrow transplant. These T cells may partly come from the graft donor. Sample: CD4+ T cells from blood (PBMCs), taken 24 months after the transplant. The CDR3 protein is CASSLPLVQVRAWAGELFF. CDR3 nucleotide sequence: TGTGCCAGCAGCTTACCCCTGGTTCAGGTGAGGGCATGGGCCGGGGAGCTGTTTTTT.